These 20 T cell receptor beta chains came from one sample sequenced in a study of human T cells and chemical hapten exposure. TCRdb re-called the RACE reads through MiXCR, storing one row per CDR3 protein. The top ten hold around 8.2% of the sample, which has around 340,000 distinct CDR3 sequences, roughly 6.9% seen once. Noted time point: patch test 1, 2 weeks after DPC sensitization. The treatment was: therapeutic diphenylcyclopropenone sensitization with weekly scalp DPC. The sequences come from whole blood, collected in connection with sensitization to the hapten diphenylcyclopropenone (DPC). These receptors were taken from a woman younger than 35 with alopecia areata. Some clones in this sample may be carry-over from other donors' samples.

The V call is TRBV7-9, the J call TRBJ2-3, with a weak D call TRBD1 (6 bases). V lost 0 bases to trimming and J lost 2 bases, with 18 bases between them. Germline V gives CDR1 SEHNR, CDR2 FQNEAQ (reference sequence). The CDR3 runs to 18 residues. In nucleotides, the CDR3 is TGTGCCAGCAGCTTAGCGGGCGGGTCGGGGACAATCACAGATACGCAGTATTTT. This sequence encodes CASSLAGGSGTITDTQYF.

Comments on this clonotype: Just one base apart from a much larger clone, this may be a read error. The chain uses TRBV5-4 and TRBJ2-2; D call uncertain. Germline CDR1 reads SGHNT; CDR2 reads YYREEE (reference sequence). The length of the CDR3 is 13 residues. Trimming removed 4 bases from V and 4 bases from J, with 8 bases in between. CDR3 residues: CASSAPGTGELFF. The CDR3 nucleotides are TGTGCCAGCAGCGCTCCGGGCACCGGGGAGCTGTTTTTT.

This clonotype was detected only a few times. The chain carries TRBV15 and TRBJ1-4; TRBD1 agrees at 12 bases. Germline CDR1 is LNHNV and CDR2 is YYDKDF (reference sequence). The V and J ends lost 2 bases and 3 bases, in that order; junction bases with no gene match: 7. The CDR3 is 18 residues long. The CDR3 sequence is CATSRTRDRGLANEKLFF. The CDR3 nucleotides read TGTGCCACCAGCAGAACCCGGGACAGGGGGCTAGCTAATGAAAAACTGTTTTTT.

The sample holds a few counts of this clonotype. The chain recombines TRBV2 with TRBJ2-3; 7 nucleotides align to TRBD2. The CDR3 is 14 amino acids. The germline V gene encodes CDR1 SNHLY and CDR2 FYNNEI. The J segment lost 2 bases and the V segment lost 6 bases, leaving 5 bases of the junction unmatched. The CDR3 DNA follows: TGTGCCAGCAGGGGGACTACCCCCACAGATACGCAGTATTTT. It translates to CASRGTTPTDTQYF.

V gene TRBV28 combines with J gene TRBJ2-7; TRBD1 is a possible D gene (5 bases). The germline gives CDR1 MDHEN, CDR2 SYDVKM. The CDR3 has 15 amino acids. Deletions cut 3 bases from V and 5 bases from J, with 17 bases between. Here the CDR3 reads CASSFPLGQGNEQYF. CDR3 nucleotide sequence: TGTGCCAGCAGTTTCCCCCTAGGCCAGGGAAACGAGCAGTACTTC.

The chain links TRBV15 to TRBJ2-2; unclear D gene. The CDR3 has 12 amino acids. CDR1 is LNHNV and CDR2 is YYDKDF in the germline V gene (reference sequence). With 0 bases removed from V and 6 bases from J, the gap between germline ends came to 2 bases. Here the CDR3 reads CATSREAGELFF. The CDR3 DNA sequence: TGTGCCACCAGCAGAGAGGCCGGGGAGCTGTTTTTT.

V gene TRBV28 combines with J gene TRBJ1-2; D call uncertain. V shed 5 bases and J shed 5 bases, with 12 bases lying between them. Germline CDR1 and CDR2: MDHEN and SYDVKM. The CDR3 totals 13 residues. CDR3 in amino acids: CASSEETIYGYTF. CDR3 bases: TGTGCCAGCAGTGAAGAGACAATTTATGGCTACACCTTC.

This clonotype was picked up a small number of times. The V and J genes are TRBV6-5 and TRBJ2-2, with 7 bases that match TRBD1. This CDR3 is built from 16 residues. V was pared by 6 bases and J by 3 bases, with 10 bases of the junction left unmatched. The V gene's germline CDR1 is MNHEY and CDR2 SVGAGI. DNA for the CDR3: TGTGCCAGCAGCGACGACAGGGTCTCGGACACCGGGGAGCTGTTTTTT. It specifies CASSDDRVSDTGELFF.

The V gene is TRBV20-1, the J gene TRBJ2-7; 9 bases align to TRBD1. V gave up 5 bases and J gave up 5 bases; unmatched junction bases: 10. This CDR3 spans 14 amino acids. CDR1 DFQATT and CDR2 SNEGSKA come from the germline V gene (reference sequence). The CDR3 here is CSAPLGTGHHEQYF. Written as DNA, the CDR3 is TGCAGTGCTCCCCTCGGGACAGGGCACCACGAGCAGTACTTC.

This clonotype was recorded at least ten times. V usage is TRBV6-6 and J usage is TRBJ2-6, with a possible D match to TRBD1 (5 bases). CDR1 is MNHNY and CDR2 is SVGAGI in the germline V gene (reference sequence). The CDR3 runs to 15 residues. With 7 bases removed from V and 0 bases from J, the gap between germline ends came to 10 bases. The CDR3 bases are TGTGCCAGCAAAAAAAGGGGCTCTGGGGCCAACGTCCTGACTTTC. Protein sequence: CASKKRGSGANVLTF.

The chain combines TRBV3-1 with TRBJ2-2, with D perhaps given as TRBD1 or TRBD2 (5 bases each). The germline V gene encodes CDR1 LGHDT and CDR2 YNNKEL (reference sequence). Trimming took 0 bases from V and 13 from J, leaving 12 bases between them. The CDR3 runs 13 residues. The CDR3 bases are TGTGCCAGCAGCCAAGATCGAGGGGTGTGGCTGTTTTTT. Translating gives CASSQDRGVWLFF.

The chain combines TRBV11-1 with TRBJ2-5, with 8 bases that match TRBD1. The germline V gene encodes CDR1 SGHAT and CDR2 FQDESV (reference sequence). Trimming took 5 bases from V and 1 from J; bases not matched to a gene: 9. CDR3 length: 16 residues. CDR3 nucleotide sequence: TGTGCCAGCAGCCAATGGACAGGGACAGTCCAAGAGACCCAGTACTTC. Its protein is CASSQWTGTVQETQYF.

This clonotype has more than one count but fewer than ten. The chain combines TRBV4-3 with TRBJ2-7, with 9 bases matching TRBD2. CDR1 and CDR2 (germline): LGHNA, YSLEER. This CDR3 region has 18 residues. Unmatched junction bases numbered 12, after V lost 0 bases and J lost 3 bases. The chain's CDR3 is CASSQDLGLAGKDYEQYF. The CDR3 DNA reads TGCGCCAGCAGCCAAGATCTTGGGCTAGCGGGGAAAGACTACGAGCAGTACTTC.

This chain connects TRBV7-2 to TRBJ2-4; no clear D. Trimming pared 2 bases from V and 5 bases from J, leaving 16 bases between. The CDR3 is made up of 16 amino acids. CDR1 is SGHTA and CDR2 is FQGNSA in the germline V gene. CDR3 nucleotides: TGTGCCAGCAGCTTACTGGTTGGCAGGCCCCAAAACATTCAGTACTTC. This gives the protein CASSLLVGRPQNIQYF.

The chain employs TRBV9 and TRBJ2-3; 7 bases align to TRBD1. The CDR3 extends over 15 amino acids. V was clipped by 1 base and J by 2 bases; unmatched bases: 4. Germline CDR1 and CDR2: SGDLS and YYNGEE. The CDR3 loop reads CASSVTGQITDTQYF. Written as DNA, the CDR3 is TGTGCCAGCAGCGTAACGGGACAGATCACAGATACGCAGTATTTT. The full variable domain, completed using reference TRBV9 and TRBJ2-3, is DSGVTQTPKHLITATGQRVTLRCSPRSGDLSVYWYQQSLDQGLQFLIQYYNGEERAKGNILERFSAQQFPDLHSELNLSSLELGDSALYFCASSVTGQITDTQYFGPGTRLTVL.

The V gene is TRBV6-1, the J gene TRBJ2-4, with D possibly called TRBD1 or TRBD2 (5 bases each). V was trimmed by 4 bases and J by 8 bases, leaving 21 bases between them. CDR1 MNHNS and CDR2 SASEGT come from the germline V gene. The CDR3 loop spans 16 amino acids. Here the CDR3 DNA reads TGTGCCAGCAGTGGGCGCGGTTCTGGGGGATTGCACATTCAGTACTTC. It yields the protein CASSGRGSGGLHIQYF.

V gene TRBV5-1 combines with J gene TRBJ1-2, with 9 bases that match TRBD1. The CDR3 sequence is 12 residues long. Trimming took 7 bases from V and 5 from J; bases not matched to a gene: 3. Germline CDR1 and CDR2: SGHRS and YFSETQ. CDR3 residues: CASFGQGYGYTF. The CDR3 DNA sequence: TGCGCCAGCTTTGGACAGGGGTATGGCTACACCTTC.

The chain recombines TRBV6-2 or TRBV6-3 with TRBJ1-2; D is possibly TRBD1 (5 bases). The CDR3 loop spans 13 amino acids. With 0 bases removed from V and 7 bases from J, the gap between germline ends came to 9 bases. The V gene's germline CDR1 is MNHEY and CDR2 SVGEGT. The CDR3 spells CASSYSPGSGYTF. CDR3 sequence (DNA): TGTGCCAGCAGTTACTCCCCAGGGAGTGGCTACACCTTC.

The chain combines TRBV19 with TRBJ1-2, with TRBD1 matching 10 bases. The V and J ends lost 10 bases and 2 bases, in that order; junction bases with no gene match: 10. Germline CDR1 and CDR2: LNHDA and SQIVND (reference sequence). The CDR3 is made up of 15 amino acids. CDR3 nucleotides: TGTGCCACCCGACAGGGGGCAACCCTAAACTATGGCTACACCTTC. This translates into CATRQGATLNYGYTF.

This clonotype was found many times. The chain carries TRBV12-3 or TRBV12-4 and TRBJ1-6; D gene unclear. V was shortened by 4 bases and J by 6 bases, with 4 bases between the two germline ends. This CDR3 is 12 amino acids long. The CDR3 nucleotides are TGTGCCAGCAGTTACAGTAATTCACCCCTCCACTTT. As protein: CASSYSNSPLHF.